The rows below give T cell receptor beta chains drawn from one sample of a study of cytomegalovirus exposure and HLA in healthy donors. This table comes from immunoSEQ multiplex PCR, and its TCRdb copy is limited to in-frame clones, with some not included. The sample records roughly 230,000 clones, 85% to 95% being singletons. Sequencing used PBMCs. All receptors derive from a girl aged 2 to 9 in good health and CMV-seronegative. Both conserved end residues are part of each CDR3. A D gene is named only where the DNA matches it firmly. The listing skips clone size in some rows; elsewhere it reads once, few, many or a size class.

>.|TRBV5-1|TRBJ2-7|TRBD2
CASSLASGRAYEQYF
TGCGCCAGCAGCTTGGCTAGCGGGAGGGCCTACGAGCAGTACTTC
>.|TRBV4-2|TRBJ2-2|.
CASYSGEGTGELFF
TGTGCCAGCTACTCGGGGGAAGGCACCGGGGAGCTGTTTTTT
>.|TRBV6-4|TRBJ2-3|.
CASSYRSTDTQYF
TGTGCCAGCAGCTACAGAAGCACAGATACGCAGTATTTT
>once|TRBV6-1|TRBJ2-7|TRBD1
CASRAGTGINEQYF
TGTGCCAGCAGGGCCGGGACAGGGATCAACGAGCAGTACTTC
>.|TRBV7-9|TRBJ2-7|TRBD2
CASSVSGTSYEQYF
TGTGCCAGCAGCGTTAGCGGGACTTCCTACGAGCAGTACTTC
>.|TRBV2|TRBJ2-5|TRBD1
CASRSYRGTGNEETQYF
TGTGCCAGCAGAAGCTACAGGGGAACGGGGAACGAGGAGACCCAGTACTTC
>.|TRBV6-1|TRBJ2-7|TRBD2
CASSPGGLPYEQYF
TGTGCCAGCAGCCCGGGAGGGCTACCCTACGAGCAGTACTTC
>.|TRBV28|TRBJ1-2|.
CASSYHQGTYGYTF
TGTGCCAGCAGCTATCATCAGGGAACCTATGGCTACACCTTC
>.|TRBV6-5|TRBJ2-3|TRBD2
CASSSRGVGDTQYF
TGTGCCAGCAGTTCGCGGGGGGTTGGAGATACGCAGTATTTT
>.|TRBV27|TRBJ2-7|.
CASSVGEPYEQYF
TGTGCCAGCTCGGTCGGGGAGCCCTACGAGCAGTACTTC
>.|TRBV20-1|TRBJ1-2|.
CSATGGGYTF
TGCAGTGCTACAGGAGGTGGCTACACCTTC
>.|TRBV13|TRBJ2-3|TRBD2
CASSLRLAADTQYF
TGTGCCAGCAGCCTGCGACTAGCGGCGGATACGCAGTATTTT
>.|TRBV2|TRBJ2-7|.
CASSEVADYEQYF
TGTGCCAGCAGTGAGGTTGCGGACTACGAGCAGTACTTC
>.|TRBV19|TRBJ2-7|TRBD2
CASSIGLSSGGSYEQYF
TGTGCCAGTAGTATCGGTCTATCAAGCGGGGGATCCTACGAGCAGTACTTC
>.|TRBV18|TRBJ2-2|.
CASSPRTANTGELFF
TGTGCCAGCTCACCACGGACAGCCAACACCGGGGAGCTGTTTTTT
>.|TRBV10-3|TRBJ2-3|TRBD1
CAIGGTGGGTDTQYF
TGTGCCATCGGGGGTACAGGGGGCGGGACAGATACGCAGTATTTT
>.|TRBV2|TRBJ2-1|.
CASSEGQEGVEQFF
TGTGCCAGCAGTGAAGGTCAGGAAGGCGTTGAGCAGTTCTTC
>.|TRBV28|TRBJ1-5|.
CASSSHEAGGNQPQHF
TGTGCCAGCAGTTCACATGAGGCCGGTGGCAATCAGCCCCAGCATTTT
>.|TRBV7-8|TRBJ2-3|TRBD2
CASSSYPGLAGKGGTDTQYF
TGTGCCAGCAGCTCCTACCCGGGACTAGCGGGAAAAGGGGGCACAGATACGCAGTATTTT
>.|TRBV28|TRBJ2-2|TRBD1
CASSLPGQSTGELFF
TGTGCCAGCAGTTTACCGGGACAGAGCACCGGGGAGCTGTTTTTT
>.|TRBV6-6|TRBJ2-1|TRBD2
CASNIAGGYNEQFF
TGTGCCAGCAATATAGCGGGGGGTTACAATGAGCAGTTCTTC
>.|TRBV13|TRBJ2-1|TRBD2
CASSQRAGGYYNEQFF
TGTGCCAGCAGCCAACGGGCGGGGGGCTACTACAATGAGCAGTTCTTC